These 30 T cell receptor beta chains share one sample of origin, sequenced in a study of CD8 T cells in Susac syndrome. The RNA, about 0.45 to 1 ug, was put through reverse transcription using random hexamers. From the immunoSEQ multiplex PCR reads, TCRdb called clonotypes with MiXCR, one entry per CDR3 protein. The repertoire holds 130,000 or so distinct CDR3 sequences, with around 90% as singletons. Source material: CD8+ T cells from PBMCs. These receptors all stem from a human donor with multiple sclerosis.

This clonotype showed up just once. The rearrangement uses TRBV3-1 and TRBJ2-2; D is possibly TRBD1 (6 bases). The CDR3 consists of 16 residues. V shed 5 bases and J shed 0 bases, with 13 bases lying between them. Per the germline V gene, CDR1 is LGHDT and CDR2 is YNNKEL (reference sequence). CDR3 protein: CASSYAGTTNTGELFF. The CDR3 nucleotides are TGTGCCAGCAGCTACGCCGGGACAACGAACACCGGGGAGCTGTTTTTT.

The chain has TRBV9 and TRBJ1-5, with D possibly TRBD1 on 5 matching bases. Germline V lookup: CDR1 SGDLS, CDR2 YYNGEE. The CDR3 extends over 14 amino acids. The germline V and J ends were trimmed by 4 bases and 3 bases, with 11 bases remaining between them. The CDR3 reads CASSTGGNNQPQHF. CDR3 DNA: TGTGCCAGCAGCACTGGGGGTAACAATCAGCCCCAGCATTTT.

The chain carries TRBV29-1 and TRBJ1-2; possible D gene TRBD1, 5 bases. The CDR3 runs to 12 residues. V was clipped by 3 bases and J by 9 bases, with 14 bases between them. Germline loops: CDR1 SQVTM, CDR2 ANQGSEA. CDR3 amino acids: CSVEHGGSSYTF. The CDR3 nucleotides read TGCAGCGTTGAGCATGGGGGAAGCAGCTACACCTTC.

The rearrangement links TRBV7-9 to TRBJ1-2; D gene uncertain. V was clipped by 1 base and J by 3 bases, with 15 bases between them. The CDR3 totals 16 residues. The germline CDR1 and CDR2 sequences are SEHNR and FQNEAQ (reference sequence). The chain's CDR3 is CASSLGSVGWDYGYTF. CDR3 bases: TGTGCCAGCAGCTTAGGTTCGGTGGGTTGGGACTATGGCTACACCTTC.

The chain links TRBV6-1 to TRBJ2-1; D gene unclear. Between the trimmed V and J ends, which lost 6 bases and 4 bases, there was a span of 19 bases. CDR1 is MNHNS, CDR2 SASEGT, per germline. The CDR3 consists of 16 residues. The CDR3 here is CASRSIDSLNYNEQFF. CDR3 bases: TGTGCCAGCAGATCCATCGATTCTTTAAATTACAATGAGCAGTTCTTC.

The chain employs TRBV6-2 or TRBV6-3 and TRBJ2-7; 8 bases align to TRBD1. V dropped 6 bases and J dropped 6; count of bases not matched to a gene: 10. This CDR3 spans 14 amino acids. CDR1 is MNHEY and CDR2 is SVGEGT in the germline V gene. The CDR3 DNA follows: TGTGCCAGCAGAGCCGGGACAGGAGTCTCCGAGCAGTACTTC. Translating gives CASRAGTGVSEQYF.

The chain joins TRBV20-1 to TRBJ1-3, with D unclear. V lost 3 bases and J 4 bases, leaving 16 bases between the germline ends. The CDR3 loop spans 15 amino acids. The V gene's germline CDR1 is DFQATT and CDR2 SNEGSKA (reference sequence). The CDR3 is CSASNKLGVGNTIYF. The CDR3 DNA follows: TGCAGTGCTAGTAATAAACTCGGGGTGGGAAACACCATATATTTT.

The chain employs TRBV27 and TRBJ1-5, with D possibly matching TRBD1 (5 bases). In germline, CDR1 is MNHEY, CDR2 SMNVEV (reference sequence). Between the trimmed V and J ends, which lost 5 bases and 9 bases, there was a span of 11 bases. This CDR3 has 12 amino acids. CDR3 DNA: TGTGCCAGCAGTCCCCCCGGGGGGCCCCAGCATTTT. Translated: CASSPPGGPQHF.

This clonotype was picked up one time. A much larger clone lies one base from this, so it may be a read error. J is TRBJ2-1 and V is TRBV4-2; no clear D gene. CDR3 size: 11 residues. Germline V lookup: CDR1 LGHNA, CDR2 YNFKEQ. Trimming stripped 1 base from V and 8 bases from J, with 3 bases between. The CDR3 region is CASSQGDEQFF. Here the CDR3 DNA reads TGTGCCAGCAGCCAAGGGGATGAGCAGTTCTTC.

The CDR3 nucleotides are TGTGCCAGCAGTTTGTTCGAGGAGACCCAGTACTTC. Protein sequence: CASSLFEETQYF. The V gene is TRBV12-3 or TRBV12-4, the J gene TRBJ2-5; unclear D gene. This CDR3 has 12 residues. The V end lost 3 bases, the J end lost 5 bases, and 7 bases lay between the germline ends.

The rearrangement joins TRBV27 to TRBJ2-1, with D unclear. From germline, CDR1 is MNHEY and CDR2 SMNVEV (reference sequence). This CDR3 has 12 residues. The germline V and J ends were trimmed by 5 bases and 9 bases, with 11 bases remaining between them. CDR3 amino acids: CASSLQVGEQFF. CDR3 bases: TGTGCCAGCAGTCTCCAAGTAGGTGAGCAGTTCTTC.

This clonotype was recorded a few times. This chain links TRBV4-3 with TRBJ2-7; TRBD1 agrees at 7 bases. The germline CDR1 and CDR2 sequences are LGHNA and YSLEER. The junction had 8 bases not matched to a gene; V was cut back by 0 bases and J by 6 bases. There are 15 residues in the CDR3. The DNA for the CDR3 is TGCGCCAGCAGCCAAGAGCCCGACAGGGTCTCCGAGCAGTACTTC. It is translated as CASSQEPDRVSEQYF.

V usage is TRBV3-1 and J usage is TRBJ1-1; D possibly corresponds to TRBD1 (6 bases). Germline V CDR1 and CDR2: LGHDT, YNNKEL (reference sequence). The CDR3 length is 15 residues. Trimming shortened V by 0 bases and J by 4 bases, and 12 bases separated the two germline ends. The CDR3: CASSQDPGDFTEAFF. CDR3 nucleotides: TGTGCCAGCAGCCAAGATCCAGGGGATTTCACTGAAGCTTTCTTT.

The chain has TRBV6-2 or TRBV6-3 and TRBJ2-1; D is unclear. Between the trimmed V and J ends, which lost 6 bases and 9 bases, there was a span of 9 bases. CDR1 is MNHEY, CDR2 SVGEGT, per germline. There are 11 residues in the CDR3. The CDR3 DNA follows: TGTGCCAGCAGCTCTATGGCTGAGCAGTTCTTC. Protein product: CASSSMAEQFF.

DNA of the CDR3: TGTGCCAGCAGCCCCGCCCGGACAGGGGACATAAACTTAACTTTTTCCAAAAACATTCAGTACTTC. Translating it yields CASSPARTGDINLTFSKNIQYF. V and J are TRBV11-1 and TRBJ2-4, with 9 bases matching TRBD1. J lost 2 bases, V lost 5 bases, and 25 bases had no gene match. Germline values: CDR1 SGHAT, CDR2 FQDESV (reference sequence). The CDR3 is 22 residues long.

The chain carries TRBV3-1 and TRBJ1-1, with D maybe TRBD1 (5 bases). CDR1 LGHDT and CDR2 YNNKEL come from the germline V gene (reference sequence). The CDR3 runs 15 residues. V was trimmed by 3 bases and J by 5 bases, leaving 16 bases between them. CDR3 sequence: CASSHLVQGRTEAFF. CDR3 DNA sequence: TGTGCCAGCAGCCATCTCGTGCAGGGACGAACTGAAGCTTTCTTT.

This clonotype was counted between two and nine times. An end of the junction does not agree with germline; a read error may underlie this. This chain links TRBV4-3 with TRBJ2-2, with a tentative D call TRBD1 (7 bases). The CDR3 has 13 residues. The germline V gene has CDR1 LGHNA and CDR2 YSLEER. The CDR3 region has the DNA TGTGCCAGCTCCCAGGGGGGCACCGGGGAGCTGTTTTTT. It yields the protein CASSQGGTGELFF.

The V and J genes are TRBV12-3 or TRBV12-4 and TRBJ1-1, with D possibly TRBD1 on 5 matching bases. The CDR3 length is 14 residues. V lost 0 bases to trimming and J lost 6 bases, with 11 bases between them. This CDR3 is CASSLAGGGPEAFF. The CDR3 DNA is TGTGCCAGCAGTTTAGCTGGGGGGGGACCTGAAGCTTTCTTT.

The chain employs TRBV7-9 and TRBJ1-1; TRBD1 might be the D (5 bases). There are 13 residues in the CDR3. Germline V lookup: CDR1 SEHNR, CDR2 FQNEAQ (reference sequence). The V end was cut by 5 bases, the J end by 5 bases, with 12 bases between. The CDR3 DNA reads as TGTGCCAGCAGCCCCGGGACGGCGACTGAAGCTTTCTTT. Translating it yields CASSPGTATEAFF. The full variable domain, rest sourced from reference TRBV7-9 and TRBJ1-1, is DTGVSQNPRHKITKRGQNVTFRCDPISEHNRLYWYRQTLGQGPEFLTYFQNEAQLEKSRLLSDRFSAERPKGSFSTLEIQRTEQGDSAMYLCASSPGTATEAFFGQGTRLTVV.

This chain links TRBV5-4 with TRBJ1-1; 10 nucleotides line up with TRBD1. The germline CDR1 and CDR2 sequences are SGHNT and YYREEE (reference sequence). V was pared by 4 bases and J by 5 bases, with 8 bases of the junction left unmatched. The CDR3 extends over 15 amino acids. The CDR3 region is CASSPERTGGTEAFF. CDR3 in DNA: TGTGCCAGCAGCCCCGAACGGACAGGGGGAACTGAAGCTTTCTTT.

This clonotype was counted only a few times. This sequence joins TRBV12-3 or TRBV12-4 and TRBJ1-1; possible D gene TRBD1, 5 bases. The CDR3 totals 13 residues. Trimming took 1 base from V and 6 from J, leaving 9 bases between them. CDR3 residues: CASSLGVGAEAFF. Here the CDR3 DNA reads TGTGCCAGCAGTTTAGGGGTGGGGGCTGAAGCTTTCTTT.

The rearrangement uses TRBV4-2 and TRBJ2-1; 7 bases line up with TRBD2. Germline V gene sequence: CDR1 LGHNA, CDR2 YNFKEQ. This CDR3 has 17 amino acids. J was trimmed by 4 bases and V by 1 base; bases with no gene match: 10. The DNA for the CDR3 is TGTGCCAGCAGCCAAGGTGCAGCGGGGATTTTATACAATGAGCAGTTCTTC. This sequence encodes CASSQGAAGILYNEQFF.

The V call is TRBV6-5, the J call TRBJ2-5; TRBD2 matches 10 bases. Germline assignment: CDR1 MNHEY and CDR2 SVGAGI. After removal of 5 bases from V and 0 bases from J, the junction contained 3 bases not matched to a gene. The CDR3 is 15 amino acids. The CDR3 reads CASSRLAGDQETQYF. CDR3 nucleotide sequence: TGTGCCAGCAGTCGGCTAGCGGGGGACCAAGAGACCCAGTACTTC.

CDR3 region: CASSWPRNSYNEQFF. CDR3 in DNA: TGTGCCAGCAGCTGGCCTCGGAACTCCTACAATGAGCAGTTCTTC. The rearrangement joins TRBV7-9 to TRBJ2-1; no definite D call. The germline CDR1 and CDR2 sequences are SEHNR and FQNEAQ (reference sequence). This CDR3 is 15 amino acids long. V dropped 4 bases and J dropped 0 bases, with 10 bases sitting between them.

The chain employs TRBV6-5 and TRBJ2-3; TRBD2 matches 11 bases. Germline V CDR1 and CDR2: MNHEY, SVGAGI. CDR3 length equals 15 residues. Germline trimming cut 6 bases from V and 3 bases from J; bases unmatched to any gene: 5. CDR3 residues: CASRLTSGMTDTQYF. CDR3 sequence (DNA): TGTGCCAGCAGACTGACTAGCGGGATGACAGATACGCAGTATTTT.

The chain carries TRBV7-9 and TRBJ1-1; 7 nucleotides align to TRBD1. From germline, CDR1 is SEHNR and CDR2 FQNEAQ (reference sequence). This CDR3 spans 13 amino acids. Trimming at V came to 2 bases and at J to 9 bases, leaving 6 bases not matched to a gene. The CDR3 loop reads CASSLITGAQAFF. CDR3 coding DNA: TGTGCCAGCAGCTTAATCACAGGGGCCCAAGCTTTCTTT. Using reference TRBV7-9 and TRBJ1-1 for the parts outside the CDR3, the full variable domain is DTGVSQNPRHKITKRGQNVTFRCDPISEHNRLYWYRQTLGQGPEFLTYFQNEAQLEKSRLLSDRFSAERPKGSFSTLEIQRTEQGDSAMYLCASSLITGAQAFFGQGTRLTVV.

The chain's CDR3 is CASRDQTAYEQYF. CDR3 nucleotide sequence: TGCGCCAGCAGAGACCAGACGGCGTACGAGCAGTACTTC. This chain joins TRBV5-1 and TRBJ2-7; D remains ambiguous. The germline CDR1 and CDR2 sequences are SGHRS and YFSETQ. The CDR3 runs to 13 residues. V was trimmed by 5 bases and J by 4 bases, leaving 13 bases between them.

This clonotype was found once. The CDR3 sequence: CASVGHYGYTF. The CDR3 nucleotides are TGTGCCAGCGTGGGGCACTATGGCTACACCTTC. The rearrangement joins TRBV7-9 to TRBJ1-2, with D maybe TRBD1 (5 bases). Trimming took 8 bases from V and 3 from J, leaving 7 bases between them. This CDR3 has 11 amino acids. Germline V gene data show CDR1 as SEHNR and CDR2 as FQNEAQ (reference sequence). Supplemented by reference TRBV7-9 and TRBJ1-2, the full variable domain reads DTGVSQNPRHKITKRGQNVTFRCDPISEHNRLYWYRQTLGQGPEFLTYFQNEAQLEKSRLLSDRFSAERPKGSFSTLEIQRTEQGDSAMYLCASVGHYGYTFGSGTRLTVV.

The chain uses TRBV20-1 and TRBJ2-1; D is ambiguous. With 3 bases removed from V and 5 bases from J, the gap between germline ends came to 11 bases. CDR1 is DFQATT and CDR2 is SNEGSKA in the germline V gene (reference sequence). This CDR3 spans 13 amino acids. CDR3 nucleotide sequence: TGCAGTGCTAGTCCCTGGTCGGACAATGAGCAGTTCTTC. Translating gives CSASPWSDNEQFF.

CDR3 protein: CAGRGVPEQYF. The DNA for the CDR3 is TGTGCCGGCCGGGGGGTCCCCGAGCAGTACTTC. The rearrangement links TRBV6-5 to TRBJ2-7; 7 bases line up with TRBD2. The CDR3 runs 11 residues. Unmatched junction bases numbered 7, after V lost 11 bases and J lost 6 bases. The germline V gene has CDR1 MNHEY and CDR2 SVGAGI.